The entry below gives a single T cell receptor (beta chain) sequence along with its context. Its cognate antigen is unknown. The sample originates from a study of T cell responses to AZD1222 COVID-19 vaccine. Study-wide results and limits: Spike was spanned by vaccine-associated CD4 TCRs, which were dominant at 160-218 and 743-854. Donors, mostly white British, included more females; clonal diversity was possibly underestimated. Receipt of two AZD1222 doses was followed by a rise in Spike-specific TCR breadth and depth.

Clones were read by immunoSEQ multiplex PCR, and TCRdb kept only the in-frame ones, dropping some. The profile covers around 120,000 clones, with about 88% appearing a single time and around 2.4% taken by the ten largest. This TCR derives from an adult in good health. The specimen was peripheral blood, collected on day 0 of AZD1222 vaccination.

Here the CDR3 DNA reads TGTGCCAGCAGCTTAAGGGTTAGCGGCACAGATACGCAGTATTTT. Amino acids: CASSLRVSGTDTQYF. The chain is built from TRBV7-9 and TRBJ2-3; TRBD2 is a possible D gene (5 bases). The V gene lost 2 bases and the J gene lost 1 base, with 10 bases spanning the gap. Germline assignment: CDR1 SEHNR and CDR2 FQNEAQ (reference sequence). This CDR3 is built from 15 residues.